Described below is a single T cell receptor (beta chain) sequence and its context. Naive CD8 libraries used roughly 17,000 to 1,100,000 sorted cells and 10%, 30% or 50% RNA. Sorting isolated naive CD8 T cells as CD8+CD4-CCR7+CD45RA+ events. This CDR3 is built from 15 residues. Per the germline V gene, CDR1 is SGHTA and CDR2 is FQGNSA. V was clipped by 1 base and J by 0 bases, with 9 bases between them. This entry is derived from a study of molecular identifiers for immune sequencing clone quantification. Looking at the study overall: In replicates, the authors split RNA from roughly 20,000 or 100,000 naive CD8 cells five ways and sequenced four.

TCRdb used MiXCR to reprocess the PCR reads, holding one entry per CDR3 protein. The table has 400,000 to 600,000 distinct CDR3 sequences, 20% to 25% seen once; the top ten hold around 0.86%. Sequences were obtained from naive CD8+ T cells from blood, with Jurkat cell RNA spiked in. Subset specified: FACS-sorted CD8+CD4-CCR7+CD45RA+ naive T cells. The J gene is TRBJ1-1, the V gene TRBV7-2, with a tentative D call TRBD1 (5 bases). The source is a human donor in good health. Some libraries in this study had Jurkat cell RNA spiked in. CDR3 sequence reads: CASSLDHRMNTEAFF. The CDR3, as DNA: TGTGCCAGCAGCTTAGACCACAGGATGAACACTGAAGCTTTCTTT.